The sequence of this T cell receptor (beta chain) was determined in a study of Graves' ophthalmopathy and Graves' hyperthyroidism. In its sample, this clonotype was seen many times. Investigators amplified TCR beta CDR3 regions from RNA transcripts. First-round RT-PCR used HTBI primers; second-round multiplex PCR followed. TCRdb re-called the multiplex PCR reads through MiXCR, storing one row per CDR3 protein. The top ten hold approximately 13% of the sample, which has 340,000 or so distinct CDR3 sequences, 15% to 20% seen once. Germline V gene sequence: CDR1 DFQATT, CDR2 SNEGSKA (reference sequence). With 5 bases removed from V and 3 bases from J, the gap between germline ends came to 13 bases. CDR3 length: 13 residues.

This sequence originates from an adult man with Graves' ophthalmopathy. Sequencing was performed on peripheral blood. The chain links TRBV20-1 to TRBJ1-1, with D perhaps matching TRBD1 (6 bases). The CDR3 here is CSAFMGADTEAFF. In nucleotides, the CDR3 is TGCAGTGCTTTCATGGGGGCGGACACTGAAGCTTTCTTT.